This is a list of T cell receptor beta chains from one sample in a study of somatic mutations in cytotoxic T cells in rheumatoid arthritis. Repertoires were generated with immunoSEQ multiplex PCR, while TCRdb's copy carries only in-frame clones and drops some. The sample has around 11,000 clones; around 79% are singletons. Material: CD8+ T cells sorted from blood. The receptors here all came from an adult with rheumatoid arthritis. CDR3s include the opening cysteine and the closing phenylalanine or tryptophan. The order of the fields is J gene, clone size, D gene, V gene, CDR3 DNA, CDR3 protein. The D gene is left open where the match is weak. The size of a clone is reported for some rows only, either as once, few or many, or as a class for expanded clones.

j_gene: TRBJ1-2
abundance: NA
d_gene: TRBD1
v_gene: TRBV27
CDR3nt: TGTGCCAGCAGTCCCAGGGGGCCCTATGGCTACACCTTC
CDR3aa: CASSPRGPYGYTF

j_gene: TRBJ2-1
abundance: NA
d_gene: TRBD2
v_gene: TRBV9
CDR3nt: TGTGCCAGCAGCTATTGGGGGGGTTCTGACAATGAGCAGTTCTTC
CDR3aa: CASSYWGGSDNEQFF

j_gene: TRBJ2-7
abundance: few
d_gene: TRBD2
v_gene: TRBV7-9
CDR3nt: TGTGCCAGCAGTCTAGCGGGAGTTCGTGAGCAGTACTTC
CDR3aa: CASSLAGVREQYF

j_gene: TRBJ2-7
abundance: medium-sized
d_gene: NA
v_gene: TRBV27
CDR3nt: TGTGCCAGCAGTTTAGTAGGGGGTCTGAGGGAGCAGTACTTC
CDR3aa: CASSLVGGLREQYF

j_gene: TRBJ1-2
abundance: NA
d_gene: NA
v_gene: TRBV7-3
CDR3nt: TGTGCCAGCAGCGACCAGGGGTTTGGCTACACCTTC
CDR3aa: CASSDQGFGYTF

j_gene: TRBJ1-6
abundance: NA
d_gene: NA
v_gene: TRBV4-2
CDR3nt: TGTGCCAGCAGCCTCGGGACCCATAATTCACCCCTCCACTTT
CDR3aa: CASSLGTHNSPLHF

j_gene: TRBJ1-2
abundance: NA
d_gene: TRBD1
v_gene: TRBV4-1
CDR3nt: TGCGCCAGCAGCGTGATCCTATCTTCGGACAGGAACTATGGCTACACCTTC
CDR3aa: CASSVILSSDRNYGYTF

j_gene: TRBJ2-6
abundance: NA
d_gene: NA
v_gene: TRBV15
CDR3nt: TGTGCCACCCACACAGGGCTAACAAGCTCCGGGGCCAACGTCCTGACTTTC
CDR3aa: CATHTGLTSSGANVLTF

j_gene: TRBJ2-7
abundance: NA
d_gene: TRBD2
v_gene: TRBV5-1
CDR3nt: TGCGCCAGCAGCTGGGGGGGGACTAGCGGGAGCTACACCTACGAGCAGTACTTC
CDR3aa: CASSWGGTSGSYTYEQYF

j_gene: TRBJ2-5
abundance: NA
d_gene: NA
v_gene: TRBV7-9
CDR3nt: TGTGCCAGCAGCTTAACGGCAGGACAGGAGACCCAGTACTTC
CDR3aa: CASSLTAGQETQYF

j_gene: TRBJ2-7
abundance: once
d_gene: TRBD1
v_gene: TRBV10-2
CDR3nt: TGCGCCAGCAGTGGTGAGGGGGCACGTGTCCACGAGCAGTACTTC
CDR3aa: CASSGEGARVHEQYF

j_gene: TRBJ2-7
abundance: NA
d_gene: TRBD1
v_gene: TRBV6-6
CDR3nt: TGTGCCAGCAAGTACAGGGGGCAATACGAGCAGTACTTC
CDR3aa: CASKYRGQYEQYF

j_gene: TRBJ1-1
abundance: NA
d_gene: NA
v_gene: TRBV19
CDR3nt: TGTGCCAGTAGTATAGTGGGGACGGTGAATGAAGCTTTCTTT
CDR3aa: CASSIVGTVNEAFF

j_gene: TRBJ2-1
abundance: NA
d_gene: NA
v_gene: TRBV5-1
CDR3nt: TGCGCCAGCAGCTTGCCCAATTACAATGAGCAGTTCTTC
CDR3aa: CASSLPNYNEQFF

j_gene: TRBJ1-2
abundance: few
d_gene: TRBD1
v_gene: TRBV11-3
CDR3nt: TGTGCCAGCAGTTACCCCGGACAGGAAATAAACTATGGCTACACCTTC
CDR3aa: CASSYPGQEINYGYTF

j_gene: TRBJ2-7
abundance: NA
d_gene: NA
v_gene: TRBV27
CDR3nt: TGTGCCAGCAGTCCGACAGTGGCGGGCGAGCAGTACTTC
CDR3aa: CASSPTVAGEQYF

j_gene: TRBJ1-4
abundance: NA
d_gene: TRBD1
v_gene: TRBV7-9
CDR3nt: TGTGCCAGCAGCTACCCTCGACAGGGCGATAATGAAAAACTGTTTTTT
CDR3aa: CASSYPRQGDNEKLFF